This T cell receptor beta chain was captured by sequencing in a study of cytomegalovirus exposure and HLA in healthy donors. CDR3 length: 17 residues. V shed 5 bases and J 0 bases; nucleotides not matched to a gene: 5. Per germline, CDR1 SGHNT and CDR2 YYREEE (reference sequence). 60 Vbeta and 13 Jbeta primers were used in PCR. Profiling relied on immunoSEQ multiplex PCR, and the TCRdb table lists in-frame clones only, not all of them. Altogether 250,000 to 350,000 clones are present, about nine tenths being singletons, with the ten largest covering around 4%. This TCR derives from a man aged 35-49 years in good health and CMV-seropositive. The chain has TRBV5-4 and TRBJ2-1; 13 nucleotides agree with TRBD2. Sequencing used PBMCs. CDR3 DNA: TGTGCCAGCAGGGATCGGACTAGCGGGAGCTCCTACAATGAGCAGTTCTTC. It specifies CASRDRTSGSSYNEQFF.